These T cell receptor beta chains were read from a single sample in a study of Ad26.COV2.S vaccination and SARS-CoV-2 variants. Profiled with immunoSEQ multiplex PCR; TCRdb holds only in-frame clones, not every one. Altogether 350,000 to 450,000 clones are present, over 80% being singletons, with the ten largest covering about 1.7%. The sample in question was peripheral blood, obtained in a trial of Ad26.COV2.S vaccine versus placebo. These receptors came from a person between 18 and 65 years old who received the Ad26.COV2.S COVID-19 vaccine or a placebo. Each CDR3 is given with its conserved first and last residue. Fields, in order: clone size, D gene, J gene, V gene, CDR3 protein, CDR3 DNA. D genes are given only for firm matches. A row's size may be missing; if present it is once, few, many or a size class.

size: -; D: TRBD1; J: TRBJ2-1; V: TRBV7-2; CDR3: CASRTGTGALGEQFF; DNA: TGTGCCAGCAGGACCGGGACAGGGGCATTGGGTGAGCAGTTCTTC
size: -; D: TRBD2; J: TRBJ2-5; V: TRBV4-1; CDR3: CASSQDPSGALQETQYF; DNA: TGCGCCAGCAGCCAAGACCCAAGCGGGGCCCTCCAAGAGACCCAGTACTTC
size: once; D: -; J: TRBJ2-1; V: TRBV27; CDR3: CASSLDASSYNEQFF; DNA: TGTGCCAGCAGTTTGGACGCAAGCTCCTACAATGAGCAGTTCTTC
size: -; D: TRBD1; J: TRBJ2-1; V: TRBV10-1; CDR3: CASSDPGGNEQFF; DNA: TGCGCCAGCAGTGATCCAGGGGGCAATGAGCAGTTCTTC
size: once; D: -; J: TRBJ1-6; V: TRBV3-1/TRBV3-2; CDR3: CASSQNPRQEYNSPLHF; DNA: TGTGCCAGCAGCCAAAACCCTAGACAGGAGTATAATTCACCCCTCCACTTT
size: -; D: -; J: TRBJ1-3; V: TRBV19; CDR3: CASSLGRGFSGNTIYF; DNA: TGTGCCAGTAGTCTGGGGAGGGGATTCTCTGGAAACACCATATATTTT
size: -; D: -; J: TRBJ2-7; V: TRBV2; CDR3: CASSDSGPSHEQYF; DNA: TGTGCCAGCAGTGACTCAGGCCCGTCCCACGAGCAGTACTTC
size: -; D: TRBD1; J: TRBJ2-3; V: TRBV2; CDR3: CASRERQGAGETQYF; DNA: TGTGCCAGCAGGGAACGACAGGGGGCGGGAGAGACGCAGTATTTT
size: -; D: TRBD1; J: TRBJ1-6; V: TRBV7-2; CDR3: CASSFQGQGPYNSPLHF; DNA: TGTGCCAGCAGCTTCCAGGGACAGGGTCCCTATAATTCACCCCTCCACTTT
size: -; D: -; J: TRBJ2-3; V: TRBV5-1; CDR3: CASSVRGFTDTQYF; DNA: TGCGCCAGCAGCGTGAGGGGCTTCACAGATACGCAGTATTTT
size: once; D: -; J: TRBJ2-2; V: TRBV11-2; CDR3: CASSLVASLVGPNTGELFF; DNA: TGTGCCAGCAGCTTAGTTGCTTCCCTGGTGGGGCCGAACACCGGGGAGCTGTTTTTT
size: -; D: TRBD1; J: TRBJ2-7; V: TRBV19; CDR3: CASSHGTGTYEQYF; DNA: TGTGCCAGTAGCCACGGGACAGGGACCTACGAGCAGTACTTC
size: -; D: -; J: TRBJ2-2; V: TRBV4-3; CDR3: CASSQDLGLEAGELFF; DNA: TGCGCCAGCAGCCAAGATTTAGGGCTTGAAGCCGGGGAGCTGTTTTTT
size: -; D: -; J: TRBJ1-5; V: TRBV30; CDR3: CAWQGNSNQPQHF; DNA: TGTGCCTGGCAGGGGAATAGCAATCAGCCCCAGCATTTT
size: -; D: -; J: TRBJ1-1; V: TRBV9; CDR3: CASSRLGGPNTEAFF; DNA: TGTGCCAGCAGCCGGTTGGGGGGCCCAAACACTGAAGCTTTCTTT
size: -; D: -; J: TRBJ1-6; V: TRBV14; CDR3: CASSQVGWNSPLHF; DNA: TGTGCCAGCAGCCAAGTGGGGTGGAATTCACCCCTCCACTTT
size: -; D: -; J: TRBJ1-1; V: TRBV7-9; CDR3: CASSLTGFTEAFF; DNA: TGTGCCAGCAGCTTAACAGGGTTTACTGAAGCTTTCTTT
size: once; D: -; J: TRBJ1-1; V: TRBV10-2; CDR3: CASSATGDAITEAFF; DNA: TGCGCCAGCAGTGCGACAGGAGATGCGATAACTGAAGCTTTCTTT
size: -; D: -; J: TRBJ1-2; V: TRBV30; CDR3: CAWSLGQSDYTF; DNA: TGTGCCTGGAGCCTTGGACAGTCTGACTACACCTTC
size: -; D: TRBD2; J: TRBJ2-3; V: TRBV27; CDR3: CASSFRLAGGNTDTQYF; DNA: TGTGCCAGCAGTTTCCGACTAGCGGGGGGTAACACAGATACGCAGTATTTT
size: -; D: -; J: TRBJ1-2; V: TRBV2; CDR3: CASSELVLLTVGGGYGYTF; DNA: TGTGCCAGCAGTGAATTGGTCCTGCTGACAGTTGGAGGTGGCTATGGCTACACCTTC
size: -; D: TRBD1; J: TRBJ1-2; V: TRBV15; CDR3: CATSIRAYRQGSGGYTF; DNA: TGTGCCACCAGCATTAGGGCGTACCGACAGGGAAGTGGTGGCTACACCTTC
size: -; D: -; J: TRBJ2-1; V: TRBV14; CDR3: CASSLGLGSYNEQFF; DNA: TGTGCCAGCAGTTTAGGGTTGGGGTCCTACAATGAGCAGTTCTTC
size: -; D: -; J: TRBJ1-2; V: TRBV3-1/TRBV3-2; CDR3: CASSQEVGPGGYTF; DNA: TGTGCCAGCAGCCAAGAGGTGGGTCCCGGGGGCTACACCTTC
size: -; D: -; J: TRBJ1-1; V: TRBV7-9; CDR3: CASSLSGEGAFF; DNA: TGTGCCAGCAGCTTATCAGGGGAGGGGGCTTTCTTT
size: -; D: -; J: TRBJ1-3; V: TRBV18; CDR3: CASSRYTDATGNTIYF; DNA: TGTGCCAGCTCCCGCTACACGGACGCTACTGGAAACACCATATATTTT
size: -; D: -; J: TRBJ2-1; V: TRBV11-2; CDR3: CASSRPGRNNNEQFF; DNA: TGTGCCAGCAGCCGTCCGGGACGGAACAACAATGAGCAGTTCTTC
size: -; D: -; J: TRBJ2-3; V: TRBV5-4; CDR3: CASSSPDTQYF; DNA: TGTGCCAGCAGCTCCCCGGATACGCAGTATTTT
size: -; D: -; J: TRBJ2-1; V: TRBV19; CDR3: CASSIVLESGAYNEQFF; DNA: TGTGCCAGTAGTATAGTGTTGGAGTCAGGGGCCTACAATGAGCAGTTCTTC
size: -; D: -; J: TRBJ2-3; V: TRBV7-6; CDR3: CASSSTIGTSTDTQYF; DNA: TGTGCCAGCAGCTCCACCATTGGGACTAGCACAGATACGCAGTATTTT
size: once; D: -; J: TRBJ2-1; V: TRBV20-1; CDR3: CSASLRAGITSGNEQFF; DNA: TGCAGTGCTAGTCTGCGCGCGGGGATCACCTCTGGCAATGAGCAGTTCTTC
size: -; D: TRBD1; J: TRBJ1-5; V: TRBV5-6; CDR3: CASSTDRGWGGNQPQHF; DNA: TGTGCCAGCAGTACGGACAGGGGTTGGGGAGGCAATCAGCCCCAGCATTTT
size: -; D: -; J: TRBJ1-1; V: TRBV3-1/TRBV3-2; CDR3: CASSQGITGTEAFF; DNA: TGTGCCAGCAGCCAAGGGATTACAGGGACTGAAGCTTTCTTT
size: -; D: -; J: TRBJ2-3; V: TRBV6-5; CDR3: CASSYGRPSTDTQYF; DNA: TGTGCCAGCAGTTACGGTAGGCCTAGCACAGATACGCAGTATTTT
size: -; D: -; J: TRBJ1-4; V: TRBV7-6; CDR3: CASSPARGTNEKLFF; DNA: TGTGCCAGCAGCCCGGCTAGGGGAACTAATGAAAAACTGTTTTTT
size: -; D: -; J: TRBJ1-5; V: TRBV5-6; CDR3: CASSLGENQPQHF; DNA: TGTGCCAGCAGCTTGGGAGAGAATCAGCCCCAGCATTTT
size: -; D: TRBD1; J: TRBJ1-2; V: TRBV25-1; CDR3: CASSESRGQGRYYGYTF; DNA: TGTGCCAGCAGTGAATCGAGGGGACAGGGGAGGTACTATGGCTACACCTTC
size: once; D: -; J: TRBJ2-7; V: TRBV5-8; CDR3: CASSSPSYRDGDYEQYF; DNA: TGTGCCAGCAGCTCGCCGAGCTACCGGGACGGAGACTACGAGCAGTACTTC
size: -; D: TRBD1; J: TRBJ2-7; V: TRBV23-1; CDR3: CASSQSGPVGTGGSKSYEQYF; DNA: TGCGCCAGCAGTCAATCAGGCCCCGTGGGGACAGGGGGCTCAAAATCCTACGAGCAGTACTTC
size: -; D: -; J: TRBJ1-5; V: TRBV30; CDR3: CAWSSGVNQPQHF; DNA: TGTGCCTGGAGTAGTGGGGTGAATCAGCCCCAGCATTTT
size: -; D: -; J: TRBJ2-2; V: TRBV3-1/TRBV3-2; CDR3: CASSQMTNTGELFF; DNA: TGTGCCAGCAGCCAAATGACGAACACCGGGGAGCTGTTTTTT
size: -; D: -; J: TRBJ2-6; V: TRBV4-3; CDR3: CASSLSGGSGANVLTF; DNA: TGCGCCAGCAGCCTTTCAGGGGGGAGCGGGGCCAACGTCCTGACTTTC
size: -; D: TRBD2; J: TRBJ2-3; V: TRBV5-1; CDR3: CASSFGAGGLTDTQYF; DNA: TGCGCCAGCAGCTTCGGAGCGGGGGGCCTCACAGATACGCAGTATTTT
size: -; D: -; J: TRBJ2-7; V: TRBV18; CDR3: CASSLQGPDYEQYF; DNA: TGTGCCAGCTCACTACAGGGACCTGACTACGAGCAGTACTTC
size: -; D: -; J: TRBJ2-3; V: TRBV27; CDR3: CASSESLEDRGTDTQYF; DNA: TGTGCCAGCAGTGAATCACTAGAAGACCGGGGCACAGATACGCAGTATTTT
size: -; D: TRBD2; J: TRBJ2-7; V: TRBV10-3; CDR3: CAISESVTSGGNPYEQYF; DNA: TGTGCCATCAGTGAGTCAGTGACTAGCGGGGGAAACCCCTACGAGCAGTACTTC
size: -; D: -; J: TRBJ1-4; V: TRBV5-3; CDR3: CARSFTRDHRTTRTSNNEKLFF; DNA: TGTGCCAGAAGCTTCACCAGGGACCACCGGACCACCCGGACCTCCAATAATGAAAAACTGTTTTTT
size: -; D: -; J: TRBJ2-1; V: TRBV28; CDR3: CASSLWGSPYNEQFF; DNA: TGTGCCAGCAGTTTATGGGGCAGCCCTTACAATGAGCAGTTCTTC
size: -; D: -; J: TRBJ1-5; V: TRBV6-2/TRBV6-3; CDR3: CASSSRTSRYSNQPQHF; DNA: TGTGCCAGCAGTTCCCGGACAAGCAGGTATAGCAATCAGCCCCAGCATTTT
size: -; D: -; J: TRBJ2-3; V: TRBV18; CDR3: CASSPSMAGLGGTDTQYF; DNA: TGTGCCAGCTCACCAAGTATGGCGGGTCTTGGGGGCACAGATACGCAGTATTTT